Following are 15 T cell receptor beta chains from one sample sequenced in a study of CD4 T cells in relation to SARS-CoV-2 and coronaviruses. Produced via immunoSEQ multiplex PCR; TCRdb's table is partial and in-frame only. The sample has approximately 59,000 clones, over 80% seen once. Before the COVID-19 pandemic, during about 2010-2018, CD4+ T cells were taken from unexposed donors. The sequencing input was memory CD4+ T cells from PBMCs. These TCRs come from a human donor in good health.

As DNA, the CDR3 is TGTGCCAGCAGCAAAGGGACAGGGGGAACCTACGAGCAGTACTTC. Protein: CASSKGTGGTYEQYF. The chain uses TRBV6-5 and TRBJ2-7; 11 bases agree with TRBD1. Germline trimming cut 6 bases from V and 2 bases from J; bases unmatched to any gene: 6. The germline gives CDR1 MNHEY, CDR2 SVGAGI. The CDR3 extends over 15 amino acids.

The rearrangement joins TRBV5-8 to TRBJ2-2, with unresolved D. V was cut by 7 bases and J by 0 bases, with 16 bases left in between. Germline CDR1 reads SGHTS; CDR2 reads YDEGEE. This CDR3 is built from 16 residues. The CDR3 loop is CASDPGVAANTGELFF. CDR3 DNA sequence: TGTGCCAGCGATCCTGGAGTGGCCGCGAACACCGGGGAGCTGTTTTTT.

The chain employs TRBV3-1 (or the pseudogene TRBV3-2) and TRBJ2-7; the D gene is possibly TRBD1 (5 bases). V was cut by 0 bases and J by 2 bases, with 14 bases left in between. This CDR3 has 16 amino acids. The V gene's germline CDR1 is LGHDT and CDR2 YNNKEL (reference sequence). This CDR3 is CASSQDTLPGPYEQYF. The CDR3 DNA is TGTGCCAGCAGCCAAGATACTCTTCCAGGGCCCTACGAGCAGTACTTC.

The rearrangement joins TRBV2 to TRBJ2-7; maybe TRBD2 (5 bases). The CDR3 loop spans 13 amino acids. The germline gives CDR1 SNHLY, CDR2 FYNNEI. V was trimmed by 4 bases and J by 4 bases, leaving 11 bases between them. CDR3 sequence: CASSGTGYYEQYF. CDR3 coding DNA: TGTGCCAGCAGTGGGACTGGGTATTACGAGCAGTACTTC. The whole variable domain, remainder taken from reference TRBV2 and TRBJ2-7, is EPEVTQTPSHQVTQMGQEVILRCVPISNHLYFYWYRQILGQKVEFLVSFYNNEISEKSEIFDDQFSVERPDGSNFTLKIRSTKLEDSAMYFCASSGTGYYEQYFGPGTRLTVT.

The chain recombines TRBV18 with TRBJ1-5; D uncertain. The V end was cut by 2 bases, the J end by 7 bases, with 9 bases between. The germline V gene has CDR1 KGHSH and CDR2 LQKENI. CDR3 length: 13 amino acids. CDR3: CASSPSIGQPQHF. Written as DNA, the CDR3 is TGTGCCAGCTCACCATCGATCGGGCAGCCCCAGCATTTT.

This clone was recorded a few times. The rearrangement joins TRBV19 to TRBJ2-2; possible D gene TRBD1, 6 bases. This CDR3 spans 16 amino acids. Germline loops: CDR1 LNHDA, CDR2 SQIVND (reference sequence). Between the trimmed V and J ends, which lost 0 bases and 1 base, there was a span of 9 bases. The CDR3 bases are TGTGCCAGTAGTATAGAGGGGGCGGGGAACACCGGGGAGCTGTTTTTT. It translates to CASSIEGAGNTGELFF. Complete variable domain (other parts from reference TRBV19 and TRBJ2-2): DGGITQSPKYLFRKEGQNVTLSCEQNLNHDAMYWYRQDPGQGLRLIYYSQIVNDFQKGDIAEGYSVSREKKESFPLTVTSAQKNPTAFYLCASSIEGAGNTGELFFGEGSRLTVL.

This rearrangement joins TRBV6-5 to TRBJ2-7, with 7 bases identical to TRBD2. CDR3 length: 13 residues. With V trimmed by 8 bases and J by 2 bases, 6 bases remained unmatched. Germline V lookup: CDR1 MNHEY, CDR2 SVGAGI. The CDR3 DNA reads TGTGCCAGCTCGCGGGAGTCAACCTACGAGCAGTACTTC. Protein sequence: CASSRESTYEQYF.

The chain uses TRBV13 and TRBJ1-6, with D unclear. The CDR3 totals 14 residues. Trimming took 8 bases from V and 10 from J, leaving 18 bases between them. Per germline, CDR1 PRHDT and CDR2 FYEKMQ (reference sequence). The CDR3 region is CASARERGRSPLHF. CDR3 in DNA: TGTGCCAGCGCAAGGGAGCGCGGAAGGTCACCCCTCCACTTT.

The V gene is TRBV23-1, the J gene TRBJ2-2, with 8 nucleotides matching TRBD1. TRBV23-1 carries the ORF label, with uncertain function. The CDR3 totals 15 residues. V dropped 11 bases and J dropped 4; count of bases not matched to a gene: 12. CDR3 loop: CAGVQNQGATGELFF. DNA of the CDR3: TGCGCCGGGGTTCAAAACCAGGGGGCCACCGGGGAGCTGTTTTTT.

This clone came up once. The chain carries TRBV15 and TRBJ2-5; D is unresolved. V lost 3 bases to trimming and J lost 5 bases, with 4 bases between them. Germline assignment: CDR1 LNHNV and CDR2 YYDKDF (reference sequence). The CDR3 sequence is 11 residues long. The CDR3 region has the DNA TGTGCCACCAGCAGGGGGGAGACCCAGTACTTC. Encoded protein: CATSRGETQYF.

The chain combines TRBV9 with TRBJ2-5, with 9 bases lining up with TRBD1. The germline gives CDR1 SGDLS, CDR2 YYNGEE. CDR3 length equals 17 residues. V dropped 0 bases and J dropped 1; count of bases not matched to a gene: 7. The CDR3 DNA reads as TGTGCCAGCAGCGTAGGTGAGGGACAGGGTGTCCAAGAGACCCAGTACTTC. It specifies CASSVGEGQGVQETQYF.

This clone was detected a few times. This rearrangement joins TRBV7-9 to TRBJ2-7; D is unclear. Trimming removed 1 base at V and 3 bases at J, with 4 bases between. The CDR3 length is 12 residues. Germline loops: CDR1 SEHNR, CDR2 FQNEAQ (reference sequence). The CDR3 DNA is TGTGCCAGCAGCTTAGGTCGCTACGAGCAGTACTTC. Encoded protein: CASSLGRYEQYF.

The CDR3 is CASSLGREETQYF. The CDR3 region has the DNA TGTGCCAGCAGCTTGGGCAGGGAAGAGACCCAGTACTTC. This rearrangement joins TRBV5-4 to TRBJ2-5; possible D gene TRBD1, 5 bases. The germline V gene encodes CDR1 SGHNT and CDR2 YYREEE (reference sequence). V gave up 0 bases and J gave up 3 bases, with 6 bases separating them. The CDR3 runs 13 residues.

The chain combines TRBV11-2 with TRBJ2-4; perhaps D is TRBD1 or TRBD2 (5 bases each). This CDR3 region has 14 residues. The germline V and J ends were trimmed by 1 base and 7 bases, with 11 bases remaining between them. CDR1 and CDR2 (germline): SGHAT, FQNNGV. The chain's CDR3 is CASSLAGPRNIQYF. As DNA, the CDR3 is TGTGCCAGCAGCTTAGCGGGGCCCAGGAACATTCAGTACTTC.

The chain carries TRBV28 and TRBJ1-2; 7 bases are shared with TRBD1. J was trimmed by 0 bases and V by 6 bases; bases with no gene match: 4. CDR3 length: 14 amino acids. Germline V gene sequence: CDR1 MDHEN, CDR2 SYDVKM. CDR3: CASRMDRTNYGYTF. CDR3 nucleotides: TGTGCCAGCAGGATGGACAGGACTAACTATGGCTACACCTTC.